This T cell receptor beta chain was found in a study of cytomegalovirus exposure and HLA in healthy donors. 60 Vbeta and 13 Jbeta primers were used in PCR. Only in-frame clones appear in the TCRdb table, and some are missing; sequencing was by immunoSEQ multiplex PCR. Of about 190,000 clones listed, 65% to 85% are singletons. Whole-study results and caveats: A later analysis showed HLA-associated TCR beta chains outstripping equally common others in clonal expansion. Some public TCRs appeared in many individuals, while most sequences were rare. Three chains tied to CMV proved CMV antigen-specific in vitro.

V shed 2 bases and J 10 bases; nucleotides not matched to a gene: 8. The germline gives CDR1 SEHNR, CDR2 FQNEAQ (reference sequence). The CDR3 length is 15 residues. A remark on this clone: Its cognate antigen is unknown.

The receptor was isolated from a woman aged 18 to 35 in good health and CMV-seronegative. The chain carries TRBV7-9 and TRBJ1-6; 7 bases fit TRBD1. The specimen sequenced was PBMCs. The CDR3: CASSLTGVGGSPLHF. CDR3 sequence (DNA): TGTGCCAGCAGCTTAACAGGGGTAGGAGGCTCACCCCTCCACTTT.